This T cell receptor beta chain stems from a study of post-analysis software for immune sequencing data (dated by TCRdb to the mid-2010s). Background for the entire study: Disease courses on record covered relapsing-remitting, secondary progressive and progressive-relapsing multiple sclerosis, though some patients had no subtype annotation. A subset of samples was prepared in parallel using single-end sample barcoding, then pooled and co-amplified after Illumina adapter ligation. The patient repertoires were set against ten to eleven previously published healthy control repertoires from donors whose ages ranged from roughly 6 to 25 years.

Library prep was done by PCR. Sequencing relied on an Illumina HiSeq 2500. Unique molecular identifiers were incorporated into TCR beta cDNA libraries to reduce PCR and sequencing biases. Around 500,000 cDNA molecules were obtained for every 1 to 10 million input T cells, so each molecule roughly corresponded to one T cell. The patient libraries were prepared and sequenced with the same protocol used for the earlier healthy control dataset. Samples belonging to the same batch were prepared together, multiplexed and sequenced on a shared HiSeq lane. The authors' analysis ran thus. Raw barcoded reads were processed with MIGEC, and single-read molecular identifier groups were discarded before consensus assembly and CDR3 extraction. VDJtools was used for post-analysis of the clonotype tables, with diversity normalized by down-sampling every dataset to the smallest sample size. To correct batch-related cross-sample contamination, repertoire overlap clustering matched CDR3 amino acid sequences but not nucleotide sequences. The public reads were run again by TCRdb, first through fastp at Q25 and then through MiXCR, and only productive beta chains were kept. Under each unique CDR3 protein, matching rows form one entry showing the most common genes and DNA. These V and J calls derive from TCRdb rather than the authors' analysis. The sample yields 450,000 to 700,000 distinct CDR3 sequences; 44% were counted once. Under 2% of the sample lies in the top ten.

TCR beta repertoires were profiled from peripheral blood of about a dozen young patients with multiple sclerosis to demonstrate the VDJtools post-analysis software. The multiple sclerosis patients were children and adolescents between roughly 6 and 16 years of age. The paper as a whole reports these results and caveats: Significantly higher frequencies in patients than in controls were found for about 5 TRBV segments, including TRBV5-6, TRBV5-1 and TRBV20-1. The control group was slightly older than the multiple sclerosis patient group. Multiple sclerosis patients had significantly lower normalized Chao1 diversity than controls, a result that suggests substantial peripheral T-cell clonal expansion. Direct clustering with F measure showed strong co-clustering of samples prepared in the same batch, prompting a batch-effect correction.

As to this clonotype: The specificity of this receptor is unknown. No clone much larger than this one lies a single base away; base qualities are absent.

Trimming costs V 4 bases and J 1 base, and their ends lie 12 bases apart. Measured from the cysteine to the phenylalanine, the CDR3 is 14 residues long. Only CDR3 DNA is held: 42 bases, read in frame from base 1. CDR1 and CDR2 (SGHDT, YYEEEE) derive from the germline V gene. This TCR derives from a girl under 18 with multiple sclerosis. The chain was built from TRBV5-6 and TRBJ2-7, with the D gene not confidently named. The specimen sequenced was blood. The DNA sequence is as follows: TGTGCCAGCAGCCGTAGGTGTTATTCCTACGAGCAGTACTTC. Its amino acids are CASSRRCYSYEQYF.